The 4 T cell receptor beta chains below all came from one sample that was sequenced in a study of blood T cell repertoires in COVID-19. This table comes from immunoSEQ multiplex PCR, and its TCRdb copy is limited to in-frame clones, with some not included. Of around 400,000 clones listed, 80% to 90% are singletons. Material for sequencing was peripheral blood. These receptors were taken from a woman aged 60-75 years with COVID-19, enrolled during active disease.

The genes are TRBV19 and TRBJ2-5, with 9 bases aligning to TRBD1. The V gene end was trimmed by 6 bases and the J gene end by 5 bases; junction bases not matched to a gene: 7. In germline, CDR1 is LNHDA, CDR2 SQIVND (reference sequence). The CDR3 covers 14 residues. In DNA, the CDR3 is TGTGCCAGTAGGAGTACAGGGGGCCGGGAGACCCAGTACTTC. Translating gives CASRSTGGRETQYF.

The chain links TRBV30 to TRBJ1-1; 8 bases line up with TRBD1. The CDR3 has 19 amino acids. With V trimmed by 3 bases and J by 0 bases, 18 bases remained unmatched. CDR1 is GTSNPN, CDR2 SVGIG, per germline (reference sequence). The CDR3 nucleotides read TGTGCCTGGAGCCTACCACAGGACAGGGCCTTACGAATGAACACTGAAGCTTTCTTT. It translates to CAWSLPQDRALRMNTEAFF.

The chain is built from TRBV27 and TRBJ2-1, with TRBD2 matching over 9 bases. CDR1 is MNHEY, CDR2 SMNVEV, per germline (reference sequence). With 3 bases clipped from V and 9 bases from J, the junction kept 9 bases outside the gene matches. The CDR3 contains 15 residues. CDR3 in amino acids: CASSFSLAGHTEQFF. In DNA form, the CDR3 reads TGTGCCAGCAGTTTCAGTCTAGCGGGGCACACTGAGCAGTTCTTC.

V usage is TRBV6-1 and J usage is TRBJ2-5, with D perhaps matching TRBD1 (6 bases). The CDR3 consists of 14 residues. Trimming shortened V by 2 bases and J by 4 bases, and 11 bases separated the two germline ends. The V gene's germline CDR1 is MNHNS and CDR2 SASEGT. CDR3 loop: CASSESQGRETQYF. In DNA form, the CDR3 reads TGTGCCAGCAGTGAATCCCAGGGGAGAGAGACCCAGTACTTC.